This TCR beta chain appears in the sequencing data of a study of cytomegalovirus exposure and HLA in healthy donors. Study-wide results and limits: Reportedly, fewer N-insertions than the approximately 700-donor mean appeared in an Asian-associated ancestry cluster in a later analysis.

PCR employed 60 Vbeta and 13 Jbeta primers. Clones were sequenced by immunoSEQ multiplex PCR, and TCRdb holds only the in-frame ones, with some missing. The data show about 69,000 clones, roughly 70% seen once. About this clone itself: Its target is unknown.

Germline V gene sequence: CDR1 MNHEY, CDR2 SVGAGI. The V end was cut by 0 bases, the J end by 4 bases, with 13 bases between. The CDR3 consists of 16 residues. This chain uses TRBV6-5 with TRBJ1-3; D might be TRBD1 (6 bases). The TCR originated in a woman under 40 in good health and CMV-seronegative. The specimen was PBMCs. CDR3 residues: CASSYSRGTLGNTIYF. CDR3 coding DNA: TGTGCCAGCAGTTACTCGAGGGGGACATTGGGAAACACCATATATTTT.